These T cell receptor beta chains were read from a single sample in a study of blood T cell repertoires in COVID-19. The method was immunoSEQ multiplex PCR; TCRdb's version includes in-frame clones alone and lacks a portion of them. The top ten clones hold less than 2% of a sample with 310,000 or so clones, roughly 90% of them seen once. Sample: PBMCs or T cells enriched from blood (not recorded which). Receptors were obtained from a woman aged 18-29 years with acute COVID-19. Both conserved end residues are part of each CDR3. Not every row has a clone size; where given, it reads once, few, many or a size class.

clone_size: NA; v_call: TRBV18; j_call: TRBJ1-1; cdr3_length: 15; cdr3_aa: CASSPWGQSNTEAFF
clone_size: NA; v_call: TRBV12-3/TRBV12-4; j_call: TRBJ1-1; cdr3_length: 13; cdr3_aa: CASSFVMGGEAFF
clone_size: NA; v_call: TRBV28; j_call: TRBJ2-5; cdr3_length: 15; cdr3_aa: CASSFGRAVRETQYF
clone_size: NA; v_call: TRBV30; j_call: TRBJ1-1; cdr3_length: 15; cdr3_aa: CAWSSVRGRATEAFF
clone_size: NA; v_call: TRBV7-9; j_call: TRBJ2-6; cdr3_length: 16; cdr3_aa: CASSSMWSSGANVLTF
clone_size: NA; v_call: TRBV5-4; j_call: TRBJ2-7; cdr3_length: 17; cdr3_aa: CASSLGPSTGTTYEQYF
clone_size: NA; v_call: TRBV7-2; j_call: TRBJ2-7; cdr3_length: 12; cdr3_aa: CASSLQSYEQYF
clone_size: NA; v_call: TRBV18; j_call: TRBJ1-1; cdr3_length: 16; cdr3_aa: CASSPADSRLGTEAFF
clone_size: few; v_call: TRBV19; j_call: TRBJ2-2; cdr3_length: 17; cdr3_aa: CASSIGLRTGTTGELFF
clone_size: NA; v_call: TRBV30; j_call: TRBJ2-1; cdr3_length: 14; cdr3_aa: CAWGAGLAYNEQFF
clone_size: NA; v_call: TRBV7-9; j_call: TRBJ2-1; cdr3_length: 18; cdr3_aa: CASSLGLAGGVSYNEQFF
clone_size: NA; v_call: TRBV30; j_call: TRBJ2-7; cdr3_length: 12; cdr3_aa: CACNLDVAEQYF
clone_size: NA; v_call: TRBV11-2; j_call: TRBJ2-1; cdr3_length: 13; cdr3_aa: CASSLGGGNEQFF
clone_size: NA; v_call: TRBV10-1; j_call: TRBJ2-3; cdr3_length: 15; cdr3_aa: CASSDSGGPGDTQYF
clone_size: NA; v_call: TRBV9; j_call: TRBJ1-1; cdr3_length: 14; cdr3_aa: CASSGSGQGSEAFF
clone_size: NA; v_call: TRBV11-2; j_call: TRBJ2-7; cdr3_length: 15; cdr3_aa: CASSPLAGAFGEQYF